A single sample gave rise to the 16 T cell receptor beta chains below, sequenced in a study. MiXCR, applied by TCRdb to the RT-PCR reads, yields one record per CDR3 protein. The sample lists approximately 720,000 distinct CDR3 sequences; 11% to 15% were seen once. Sequencing was done on a sample of memory CD4+ T cells from blood. These receptors all stem from a female donor in good health, serving as a healthy control.

This clonotype occurred many times. The chain has TRBV20-1 and TRBJ2-1; 8 bases map to TRBD2. With 6 bases clipped from V and 3 bases from J, the junction kept 7 bases outside the gene matches. The CDR3 consists of 14 residues. Per the germline V gene, CDR1 is DFQATT and CDR2 is SNEGSKA (reference sequence). The DNA for the CDR3 is TGCAGTGCCCAGCCGGGACTAGGCTACAATGAGCAGTTCTTC. This encodes CSAQPGLGYNEQFF.

This clonotype was seen repeatedly, ten times or more. V usage is TRBV11-2 and J usage is TRBJ1-1; no firm D call. The CDR3 consists of 15 residues. Germline V gene data show CDR1 as SGHAT and CDR2 as FQNNGV. Trimming removed 7 bases at V and 4 bases at J, with 19 bases between. The CDR3: CASTGQYDGVTEAFF. In DNA, the CDR3 is TGTGCCAGCACCGGCCAGTACGACGGGGTCACTGAAGCTTTCTTT.

This clonotype was observed a handful of times. The chain has TRBV4-2 and TRBJ2-7, with D tentatively TRBD2 (7 bases). The germline CDR1 and CDR2 sequences are LGHNA and YNFKEQ. CDR3 length equals 16 residues. V lost 1 base to trimming and J lost 2 bases, with 15 bases between them. The CDR3 loop is CASSQASGGGAYEQYF. In nucleotides, the CDR3 is TGTGCCAGCAGCCAAGCCTCGGGGGGCGGTGCCTACGAGCAGTACTTC.

Remarks on this clonotype: A read error may explain this, as a much larger clone is one base away. The V gene is TRBV7-2, the J gene TRBJ2-7, with a possible D match to TRBD1 (6 bases). Trimming pared 8 bases from V and 3 bases from J, leaving 20 bases between. This CDR3 spans 15 amino acids. From germline, CDR1 is SGHTA and CDR2 FQGNSA. DNA of the CDR3: TGTGCCAGCGAGCTTCAGGCAGGGGTGGGCTACGAGCAGTACTTC. It translates to CASELQAGVGYEQYF.

In its sample, this clonotype was seen a few times. J is TRBJ2-6 and V is TRBV12-3 or TRBV12-4, with TRBD1 identical over 7 bases. The CDR3 extends over 18 amino acids. J was trimmed by 2 bases and V by 5 bases; bases with no gene match: 12. The CDR3 nucleotides are TGTGCCAGCAGTATGATACGGGACAGATTCCCTGGGGCCAACGTCCTGACTTTC. Its protein product is CASSMIRDRFPGANVLTF.

This clonotype was counted many times. The genes are TRBV7-7 and TRBJ2-1, with 7 bases that match TRBD2. The CDR3 length is 14 residues. With 3 bases clipped from V and 5 bases from J, the junction kept 4 bases outside the gene matches. The germline CDR1 and CDR2 sequences are SSHAT and FNYEAQ (reference sequence). The CDR3 DNA follows: TGTGCCAGCAGCTTTGCGGGAGACAACAATGAGCAGTTCTTC. Translated: CASSFAGDNNEQFF. Looking up the rest from reference TRBV7-7 and TRBJ2-1 gives the full variable domain: GAGVSQSPRYKVTKRGQDVTLRCDPISSHATLYWYQQALGQGPEFLTYFNYEAQPDKSGLPSDRFSAERPEGSISTLTIQRTEQRDSAMYRCASSFAGDNNEQFFGPGTRLTVL.

The chain uses TRBV7-2 and TRBJ2-3, with 9 bases aligning to TRBD2. There are 17 residues in the CDR3. The V gene's germline CDR1 is SGHTA and CDR2 FQGNSA. J gave up 3 bases and V 1 base, and 8 bases lay outside the gene matches. DNA of the CDR3: TGTGCCAGCAGCTTAGTAGGCGGGAGGGTGGGGACAGATACGCAGTATTTT. It translates to CASSLVGGRVGTDTQYF.

The sample holds a few counts of this clonotype. The V gene is TRBV5-6, the J gene TRBJ1-5, with 7 bases lining up with TRBD1. V lost 4 bases and J lost 7; bases outside the gene matches: 11. There are 15 residues in the CDR3. Germline loops: CDR1 SGHDT, CDR2 YYEEEE. This CDR3 is CASSRLQGSAQPQHF. Here the CDR3 DNA reads TGTGCCAGCAGCCGACTACAGGGGTCGGCGCAGCCCCAGCATTTT.

The chain is built from TRBV5-1 and TRBJ1-2, with no clear D. CDR3 length: 13 residues. The germline CDR1 and CDR2 sequences are SGHRS and YFSETQ. Trimming stripped 7 bases from V and 8 bases from J, with 18 bases between. The CDR3 bases are TGCGCCAGCGGGGAGGGCAGCGGCGGAGGCTACACCTTC. Translated, it gives CASGEGSGGGYTF.

This chain uses TRBV3-1 with TRBJ1-2, with no clear D. Germline CDR1 LGHDT, CDR2 YNNKEL (reference sequence). V gave up 3 bases and J gave up 3 bases, with 14 bases separating them. The length of the CDR3 is 15 residues. CDR3 amino acids: CASSHTPWRDYGYTF. The CDR3 nucleotides are TGTGCCAGCAGCCACACCCCTTGGAGAGACTATGGCTACACCTTC.

This clonotype was found many times. The rearrangement joins TRBV12-3 or TRBV12-4 to TRBJ2-1; 12 bases are a match to TRBD2. This CDR3 has 15 amino acids. The ends lost 5 bases at V and 8 bases at J; junction bases unmatched: 7. The CDR3 spells CASSAWTSGIDEQFF. The CDR3 DNA reads TGTGCCAGCAGTGCCTGGACTAGCGGGATCGATGAGCAGTTCTTC.

This CDR3 reads CASSLARGRQETQYF. CDR3 sequence (DNA): TGCGCCAGCAGCTTGGCCCGTGGACGTCAAGAGACCCAGTACTTC. The rearrangement links TRBV5-1 to TRBJ2-5; no clear D gene. The CDR3 has 15 residues. Looked up from germline, CDR1 is SGHRS and CDR2 is YFSETQ. V was shortened by 0 bases and J by 2 bases, with 11 bases between the two germline ends. Using reference TRBV5-1 and TRBJ2-5 for the parts outside the CDR3, the full variable domain is KAGVTQTPRYLIKTRGQQVTLSCSPISGHRSVSWYQQTPGQGLQFLFEYFSETQRNKGNFPGRFSGRQFSNSRSEMNVSTLELGDSALYLCASSLARGRQETQYFGPGTRLLVL.

The J gene is TRBJ1-2, the V gene TRBV6-2 or TRBV6-3; no firm D call. The CDR3 spans 14 residues. CDR1 and CDR2 (germline): MNHEY, SVGEGT. The V end was cut by 6 bases, the J end by 3 bases, with 14 bases between. CDR3 sequence reads: CASRTGPLYYGYTF. The CDR3 nucleotides are TGTGCCAGCAGGACCGGGCCCTTGTACTATGGCTACACCTTC.

This clonotype was seen many times. The V call is TRBV7-2, the J call TRBJ2-3; D gene ambiguous. The V gene's germline CDR1 is SGHTA and CDR2 FQGNSA. This CDR3 region has 13 residues. V gave up 2 bases and J gave up 0 bases, with 3 bases separating them. This CDR3 reads CASSLPSTDTQYF. The CDR3 bases are TGTGCCAGCAGCTTACCTAGCACAGATACGCAGTATTTT.

The chain links TRBV12-3 or TRBV12-4 to TRBJ2-1; 8 bases fit TRBD2. This CDR3 contains 15 residues. J gave up 5 bases and V 2 bases, and 5 bases lay outside the gene matches. CDR3 sequence: CASSLWAGGHNEQFF. The CDR3 DNA sequence: TGTGCCAGCAGTTTATGGGCGGGGGGCCACAATGAGCAGTTCTTC.

J is TRBJ1-1 and V is TRBV4-1; D might be TRBD1 (5 bases). This CDR3 comprises 14 residues. The V gene lost 4 bases and the J gene lost 6 bases, with 15 bases spanning the gap. Germline loops: CDR1 MGHRA, CDR2 YSYEKL. CDR3 DNA: TGCGCCAGCAGCCCGGGACCCTCTAGTGCTGAAGCTTTCTTT. Protein sequence: CASSPGPSSAEAFF.